The rows below give T cell receptor beta chains drawn from one sample of a study of T cell responses to AZD1222 COVID-19 vaccine. Measured with immunoSEQ multiplex PCR; TCRdb has only the in-frame clones, and not every one. Among some 120,000 clones listed, 92% were seen once. The sample consisted of peripheral blood, taken on day 0 of AZD1222 vaccination. Receptors were obtained from an adult in good health. Both conserved end residues are part of each CDR3. Each record gives: CDR3 length, V gene, J gene, clone size, D gene, CDR3 protein, CDR3 DNA. A D gene is named only where the DNA matches it firmly. Expanded clones are given a class, and other clones once, few, many or no size at all.

15	TRBV5-6	TRBJ1-2	NA	TRBD1	CASSFGQGAYYGYTF	TGTGCCAGCAGCTTCGGACAGGGTGCTTACTATGGCTACACCTTC
16	TRBV18	TRBJ2-7	NA	TRBD2	CASSPPSGGRAYEQYF	TGTGCCAGCTCACCACCGTCTGGCGGGAGGGCCTACGAGCAGTACTTC
15	TRBV14	TRBJ2-1	NA	NA	CASSETFISYNEQFF	TGTGCCAGCTCGGAAACCTTCATCTCCTACAATGAGCAGTTCTTC
15	TRBV7-9	TRBJ2-7	NA	TRBD2	CASSQWTSGFYEQYF	TGTGCCAGCAGCCAATGGACTAGCGGTTTTTACGAGCAGTACTTC
17	TRBV19	TRBJ1-5	once	TRBD1	CASSMDRTGRGNQPQHF	TGTGCCAGTAGTATGGACAGGACAGGGAGGGGCAATCAGCCCCAGCATTTT
16	TRBV5-1	TRBJ2-5	NA	TRBD2	CASSLALAGGAETQYF	TGCGCCAGCAGCTTGGCCCTGGCGGGAGGGGCAGAGACCCAGTACTTC
15	TRBV6-1	TRBJ1-5	few	NA	CASSEGSGGNQPQHF	TGTGCCAGCAGTGAAGGGTCTGGCGGCAATCAGCCCCAGCATTTT
13	TRBV27	TRBJ2-7	once	NA	CASSLPNSYEQYF	TGTGCCAGCAGTCTACCCAATTCCTACGAGCAGTACTTC
15	TRBV6-5	TRBJ1-1	NA	TRBD1	CASSYSGQTNTEAFF	TGTGCCAGCAGTTACTCGGGACAGACGAACACTGAAGCTTTCTTT
16	TRBV3-1/TRBV3-2	TRBJ1-5	NA	NA	CASSQGAGERNQPQHF	TGTGCCAGCAGCCAAGGGGCGGGGGAGCGCAATCAGCCCCAGCATTTT
14	TRBV9	TRBJ2-3	once	NA	CASSAPLSTDTQYF	TGTGCCAGCAGCGCCCCCCTTAGCACAGATACGCAGTATTTT
12	TRBV28	TRBJ1-5	once	NA	CASSGIDQPQHF	TGTGCCAGCAGCGGAATCGATCAGCCCCAGCATTTT
16	TRBV5-5	TRBJ1-3	NA	NA	CASSFAPGTLGNTIYF	TGTGCCAGCAGTTTCGCCCCGGGCACCCTCGGAAACACCATATATTTT
17	TRBV15	TRBJ1-3	NA	TRBD1	CATSRKRGTGRGATIYF	TGTGCCACCAGCCGCAAGAGGGGGACAGGGCGGGGTGCGACCATATATTTT
12	TRBV5-6	TRBJ1-2	NA	NA	CASSLGGYGYTF	TGTGCCAGCAGCTTGGGGGGCTATGGCTACACCTTC
14	TRBV11-2	TRBJ1-4	once	NA	CASTRHATNEKLFF	TGTGCCAGCACCAGACATGCAACTAATGAAAAACTGTTTTTT
12	TRBV29-1	TRBJ2-5	NA	NA	CSVRQPGETQYF	TGCAGCGTGCGACAGCCCGGAGAGACCCAGTACTTC
14	TRBV28	TRBJ2-2	NA	TRBD1	CATRTGSWTGELFF	TGTGCCACCAGGACAGGGAGTTGGACCGGGGAGCTGTTTTTT
15	TRBV2	TRBJ2-3	NA	NA	CASSVLASNTDTQYF	TGTGCCAGCAGTGTACTAGCCAGTAACACAGATACGCAGTATTTT
12	TRBV10-3	TRBJ1-1	NA	NA	CAPRGSDTEAFF	TGTGCCCCCAGGGGCAGCGACACTGAAGCTTTCTTT
14	TRBV29-1	TRBJ1-1	NA	NA	CSVAPYVEDTEAFF	TGCAGCGTTGCCCCCTACGTTGAGGACACTGAAGCTTTCTTT
16	TRBV2	TRBJ1-5	NA	TRBD1	CASRRGGASSNQPQHF	TGTGCCAGCAGGAGAGGGGGCGCGAGTAGCAATCAGCCCCAGCATTTT
14	TRBV7-8	TRBJ2-7	NA	TRBD1	CASSLAGGRNEQYF	TGTGCCAGCAGCTTAGCAGGGGGCAGGAACGAGCAGTACTTC
16	TRBV4-2	TRBJ2-1	NA	NA	CASSNSPAGFYNEQFF	TGTGCCAGCAGCAATAGTCCGGCGGGTTTCTACAATGAGCAGTTCTTC
15	TRBV29-1	TRBJ2-7	NA	TRBD1	CSVAAGTGGPYEQYF	TGCAGCGTTGCCGCAGGGACAGGTGGGCCCTACGAGCAGTACTTC
12	TRBV19	TRBJ2-1	NA	NA	CASTPPLGEQFF	TGTGCCAGTACCCCACCCCTAGGGGAGCAGTTCTTC
13	TRBV18	TRBJ2-1	NA	NA	CASSPSIYNEQFF	TGTGCCAGCTCACCTTCCATTTACAATGAGCAGTTCTTC
16	TRBV5-6	TRBJ1-2	once	TRBD1	CASSLYGQGADYGYTF	TGTGCCAGCAGCTTGTATGGACAGGGGGCCGACTATGGCTACACCTTC
17	TRBV5-1	TRBJ1-1	NA	TRBD1	CASRTGTGGAMNTEAFF	TGCGCCAGCAGGACCGGGACAGGGGGCGCGATGAACACTGAAGCTTTCTTT
18	TRBV5-4	TRBJ2-1	once	TRBD2	CASSSPTSGHSSYNEQFF	TGTGCCAGCAGCTCACCCACTAGCGGCCACAGCTCCTACAATGAGCAGTTCTTC
16	TRBV5-1	TRBJ2-7	NA	NA	CASSWSRGAISYEQYF	TGCGCCAGCAGCTGGAGTCGGGGGGCTATCTCCTACGAGCAGTACTTC
17	TRBV11-2	TRBJ1-1	once	TRBD1	CASSLQSGQASGTEAFF	TGTGCCAGCAGCTTACAATCGGGACAGGCCTCGGGCACTGAAGCTTTCTTT
16	TRBV4-1	TRBJ2-7	NA	NA	CASSQDFGWDSYEQYF	TGCGCCAGCAGCCAAGATTTTGGGTGGGACTCCTACGAGCAGTACTTC
12	TRBV28	TRBJ1-5	NA	NA	CASSLVNQPQHF	TGTGCCAGCAGTTTGGTGAATCAGCCCCAGCATTTT
12	TRBV5-4	TRBJ2-7	once	NA	CASSLGRDEQYF	TGTGCCAGCAGCCTCGGACGGGACGAGCAGTACTTC
14	TRBV18	TRBJ2-2	NA	TRBD2	CASSRLAVTGELFF	TGTGCCAGCTCGCGACTAGCGGTGACCGGGGAGCTGTTTTTT
13	TRBV11-1	TRBJ2-3	NA	NA	CASRPSGTDTQYF	TGTGCCAGCAGACCGAGCGGGACAGATACGCAGTATTTT
13	TRBV28	TRBJ2-2	NA	NA	CASSQGRTGELFF	TGTGCCAGCAGCCAGGGGAGAACCGGGGAGCTGTTTTTT
13	TRBV19	TRBJ1-4	NA	NA	CASMGQVNEKLFF	TGTGCCAGTATGGGACAAGTTAATGAAAAACTGTTTTTT
15	TRBV7-6	TRBJ1-6	once	NA	CASSPGTAYNSPLHF	TGTGCCAGCAGCCCCGGAACAGCTTATAATTCACCCCTCCACTTT
11	TRBV7-9	TRBJ1-6	NA	NA	CASSPVLPLHF	TGTGCCAGCAGCCCCGTTCTCCCCCTCCACTTT
15	TRBV24-1	TRBJ1-1	NA	TRBD1	CATSDPGGASTEAFF	TGTGCCACCAGTGACCCAGGGGGCGCCAGCACTGAAGCTTTCTTT
15	TRBV9	TRBJ2-1	NA	TRBD2	CASSVDGTTYNEQFF	TGTGCCAGCAGCGTAGACGGGACTACCTACAATGAGCAGTTCTTC
12	TRBV28	TRBJ2-7	NA	NA	CASSLVPYEQYF	TGTGCCAGCAGTTTAGTGCCTTACGAGCAGTACTTC
14	TRBV18	TRBJ1-5	NA	NA	CASSPSDTYQPQHF	TGTGCCAGCTCACCCTCTGACACTTATCAGCCCCAGCATTTT
13	TRBV27	TRBJ2-7	NA	NA	CASSPLRAYEQYF	TGTGCCAGCAGTCCCCTGAGGGCCTACGAGCAGTACTTC
12	TRBV3-1/TRBV3-2	TRBJ2-1	NA	NA	CASSRLDGEQFF	TGTGCCAGCAGCCGACTAGACGGTGAGCAGTTCTTC
16	TRBV19	TRBJ2-1	NA	NA	CASSIQLVGSYNEQFF	TGTGCCAGTAGTATCCAACTAGTGGGGTCCTACAATGAGCAGTTCTTC
13	TRBV7-9	TRBJ1-1	NA	NA	CASSSMADTEAFF	TGTGCCAGCAGCTCCATGGCGGACACTGAAGCTTTCTTT
16	TRBV7-9	TRBJ1-5	NA	TRBD1	CASSSMDRGKNQPQHF	TGTGCCAGCAGCTCTATGGACAGGGGGAAGAATCAGCCCCAGCATTTT
15	TRBV5-4	TRBJ2-1	NA	NA	CASSLDDDPNNEQFF	TGTGCCAGCAGCTTGGATGACGACCCAAACAATGAGCAGTTCTTC
13	TRBV19	TRBJ1-1	few	NA	CASSIVRGSEAFF	TGTGCCAGTAGTATAGTGCGGGGGTCTGAAGCTTTCTTT